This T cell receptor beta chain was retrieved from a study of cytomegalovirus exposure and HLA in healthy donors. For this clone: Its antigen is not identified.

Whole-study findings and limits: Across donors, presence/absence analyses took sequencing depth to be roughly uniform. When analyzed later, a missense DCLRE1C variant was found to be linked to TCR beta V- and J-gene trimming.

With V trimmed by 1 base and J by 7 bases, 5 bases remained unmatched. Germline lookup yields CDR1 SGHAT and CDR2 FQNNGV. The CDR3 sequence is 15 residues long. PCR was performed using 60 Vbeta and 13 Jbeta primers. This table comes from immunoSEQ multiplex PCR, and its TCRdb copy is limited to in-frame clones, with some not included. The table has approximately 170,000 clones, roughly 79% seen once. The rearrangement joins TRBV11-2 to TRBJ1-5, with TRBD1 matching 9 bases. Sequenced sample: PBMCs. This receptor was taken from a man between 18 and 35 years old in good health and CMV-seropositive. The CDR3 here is CASSLGGTGRQPQHF. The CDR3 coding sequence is TGTGCCAGCAGCTTAGGCGGGACAGGGAGACAGCCCCAGCATTTT.